This T cell receptor (beta chain) was retrieved from a study of OX40 agonist ivuxolimab in advanced cancers. TCRdb's table, derived via immunoSEQ multiplex PCR, lists solely in-frame clones and lacks some. The data show more than 65,000 clones, under 80% seen once. The CDR3 length is 14 residues. The trim removed 8 bases at V and 7 bases at J, leaving 8 bases unmatched. In germline, CDR1 is WSHSY, CDR2 SAAADI. The chain couples TRBV10-2 to TRBJ2-1; 10 bases match TRBD1. The clonotype originates from an adult with an advanced solid tumor such as melanoma, head and neck, liver or kidney cancer. This material consisted of CD4+ or CD8+ T cells sorted from blood, taken in a trial of the OX40 agonist ivuxolimab. The CDR3 spells CASRGGTGANEQFF. The CDR3 region has the DNA TGCGCCAGCCGAGGGGGGACAGGGGCGAATGAGCAGTTCTTC.